This TCR beta chain derives from a study of blood T cell repertoires in COVID-19. TCRdb keeps only in-frame clones here, not all; method: immunoSEQ multiplex PCR. The sample yields approximately 140,000 clones, around 89% seen once. The CDR3 has 16 amino acids. V gave up 7 bases and J gave up 0 bases, with 16 bases separating them. CDR1 is MGHDK and CDR2 is SYGVNS in the germline V gene. The TCR originated in a man aged 50 to 60 with active or convalescent COVID-19. The chain joins TRBV25-1 to TRBJ2-4; tentatively, D is TRBD2 (5 bases). Sequenced input: peripheral blood. CDR3 in DNA: TGTGCCAGCACTTCCTCCCAGGCGGGAGCCAAAAACATTCAGTACTTC. Translated, it gives CASTSSQAGAKNIQYF.